Presented here are 9 T cell receptor beta chains from one specimen sequenced in a study of cytomegalovirus exposure and HLA in healthy donors. PCR was performed using 60 Vbeta and 13 Jbeta primers. Produced via immunoSEQ multiplex PCR; TCRdb's table is partial and in-frame only. The table for this sample gives more than 110,000 clones. Material for sequencing was PBMCs. These receptors all stem from a man between 35 and 55 years old in good health and CMV-seronegative.

This sequence joins TRBV7-8 and TRBJ1-1, with D unclear. This CDR3 region has 14 residues. From germline, CDR1 is SGHVS and CDR2 FQNEAQ. Trimming stripped 5 bases from V and 1 base from J, with 11 bases between. CDR3 protein: CASSILEGNTEAFF. DNA for the CDR3: TGTGCCAGCAGCATCCTGGAGGGGAACACTGAAGCTTTCTTT.

The chain is built from TRBV20-1 and TRBJ1-4; D unresolved. The germline CDR1 and CDR2 sequences are DFQATT and SNEGSKA (reference sequence). The CDR3 covers 11 residues. Trimming took 6 bases from V and 8 from J, leaving 10 bases between them. In nucleotides, the CDR3 is TGCAGTGCCGACGACGGGGAAAAACTGTTTTTT. Amino acid sequence: CSADDGEKLFF.

The chain carries TRBV5-4 and TRBJ1-4; 8 bases fit TRBD1. CDR3 size: 14 residues. CDR1 SGHNT and CDR2 YYREEE come from the germline V gene (reference sequence). Trimming took 2 bases from V and 7 from J; bases not matched to a gene: 4. The CDR3 loop reads CASSLQGGSEKLFF. In DNA form, the CDR3 reads TGTGCCAGCAGCTTACAGGGGGGGAGTGAAAAACTGTTTTTT.

The J gene is TRBJ1-2, the V gene TRBV10-3, with D possibly TRBD1 on 6 matching bases. Germline CDR1 is ENHRY and CDR2 is SYGVKD. The CDR3 extends over 16 amino acids. The V end lost 0 bases, the J end lost 0 bases, and 11 bases lay between the germline ends. CDR3 nucleotides: TGTGCCATCAGTGAGTCCGGACAGACTCCTAACTATGGCTACACCTTC. This sequence encodes CAISESGQTPNYGYTF.

The chain carries TRBV5-4 and TRBJ2-6; 7 bases align to TRBD1. This CDR3 is 15 amino acids long. Germline lookup yields CDR1 SGHNT and CDR2 YYREEE (reference sequence). V was pared by 5 bases and J by 4 bases, with 6 bases of the junction left unmatched. This chain's CDR3 is CASRSTGSGANVLTF. The DNA for the CDR3 is TGTGCCAGCAGATCGACAGGGTCCGGGGCCAACGTCCTGACTTTC.

The rearrangement uses TRBV2 and TRBJ1-3; maybe TRBD1 (6 bases). Between the trimmed V and J ends, which lost 6 bases and 0 bases, there was a span of 15 bases. Looked up from germline, CDR1 is SNHLY and CDR2 is FYNNEI. The CDR3 covers 16 residues. In DNA form, the CDR3 reads TGTGCCAGCAGGAGCGGGGGGGGGCCCTCTGGAAACACCATATATTTT. Protein: CASRSGGGPSGNTIYF.

This chain joins TRBV4-1 and TRBJ2-5; 8 bases map to TRBD2. The germline V gene encodes CDR1 MGHRA and CDR2 YSYEKL. The V and J ends lost 4 bases and 2 bases, in that order; junction bases with no gene match: 12. The CDR3 has 17 residues. CDR3: CASSRTGAGATQETQYF. CDR3 coding DNA: TGCGCCAGCAGCCGTACCGGAGCGGGGGCCACTCAAGAGACCCAGTACTTC.

The chain recombines TRBV6-1 with TRBJ2-7, with D possibly being TRBD1 (6 bases). This CDR3 contains 10 residues. The V gene lost 6 bases and the J gene lost 11 bases, with 11 bases spanning the gap. Germline CDR1 MNHNS, CDR2 SASEGT. The CDR3 loop is CASSAGTKYF. The DNA for the CDR3 is TGTGCCAGCAGCGCCGGGACAAAGTACTTC.

The genes are TRBV5-1 and TRBJ2-1; unclear D gene. The germline V gene encodes CDR1 SGHRS and CDR2 YFSETQ. The CDR3 sequence is 10 residues long. Trimming stripped 6 bases from V and 12 bases from J, with 10 bases between. CDR3 nucleotides: TGCGCCAGCATTGATCTAGGGCAGTTCTTC. It encodes CASIDLGQFF.